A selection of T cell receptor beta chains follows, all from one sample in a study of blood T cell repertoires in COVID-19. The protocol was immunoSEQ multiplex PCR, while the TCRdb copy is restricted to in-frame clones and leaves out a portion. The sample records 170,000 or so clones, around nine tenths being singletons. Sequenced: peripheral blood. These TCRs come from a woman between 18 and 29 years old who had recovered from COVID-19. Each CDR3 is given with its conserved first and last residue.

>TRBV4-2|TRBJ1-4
CASSQRTGQFEKLFF
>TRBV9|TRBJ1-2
CASSPPGGNYGYTF
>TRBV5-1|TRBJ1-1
CASSGAGQGRSTEAFF
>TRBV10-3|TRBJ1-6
CAISERGGGLASPLHF
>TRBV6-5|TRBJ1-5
CASSYLGGNQPQHF
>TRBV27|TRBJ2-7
CASRPTGHLYEQYF
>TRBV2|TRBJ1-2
CASRGTANYGYTF
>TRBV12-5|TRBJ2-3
CASAWDQGWDTQYF
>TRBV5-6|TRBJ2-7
CASSLGAGPPYEQYF
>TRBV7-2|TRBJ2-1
CASSLAGGGRVYNEQFF
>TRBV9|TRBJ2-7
CASSVRQGANYEQYF
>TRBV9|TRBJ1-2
CASSATNRWGGKYGYTF
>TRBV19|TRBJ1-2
CASRGTGKDGYTF
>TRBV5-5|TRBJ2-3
CASRSVITVLTDTQYF
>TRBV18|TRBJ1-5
CASSPDGQVAQPQHF
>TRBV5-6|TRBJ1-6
CASSLVVTGNSPLHF
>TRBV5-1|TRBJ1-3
CASSLVQGQHTIYF
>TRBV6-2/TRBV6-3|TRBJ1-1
CASSYGTLNTEAFF
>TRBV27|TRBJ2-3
CASRRTGTDTQYF
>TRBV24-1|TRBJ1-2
CATSDIGTAGYGYTF
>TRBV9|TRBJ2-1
CASSGSVTGTGPYNEQFF
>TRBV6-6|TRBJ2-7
CASKFSGGSDEQYF
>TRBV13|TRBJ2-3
CASSSRQTTSAADTQYF
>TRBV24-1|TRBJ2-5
CATSDPYQETQYF
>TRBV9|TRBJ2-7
CASQGDSSYEQYF
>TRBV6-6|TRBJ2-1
CASGPGSASGRNEQFF
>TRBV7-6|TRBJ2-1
CASSLEPPGGINEQFF
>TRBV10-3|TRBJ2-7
CAISPTGQGDEQYF
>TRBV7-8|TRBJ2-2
CASSLVGGTNTGELFF
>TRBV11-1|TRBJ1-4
CASSLNRHLGEKLFF
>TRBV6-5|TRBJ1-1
CASRPDRGQGEAFF
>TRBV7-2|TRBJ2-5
CASSYRYQETQYF
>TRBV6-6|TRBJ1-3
CASSYTGGQSGNTIYF
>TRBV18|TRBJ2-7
CASSPSRGSSYEQYF
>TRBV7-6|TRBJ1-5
CASSLGTGGIQPQHF
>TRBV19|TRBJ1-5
CASSIVGQGDQPQHF
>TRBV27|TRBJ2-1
CASSPLPQRRSNEQFF
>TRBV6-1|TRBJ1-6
CASTEDGGQGNSPLHF
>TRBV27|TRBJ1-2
CASSMTGWDGYTF
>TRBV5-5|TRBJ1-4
CASSITGATNEKLFF